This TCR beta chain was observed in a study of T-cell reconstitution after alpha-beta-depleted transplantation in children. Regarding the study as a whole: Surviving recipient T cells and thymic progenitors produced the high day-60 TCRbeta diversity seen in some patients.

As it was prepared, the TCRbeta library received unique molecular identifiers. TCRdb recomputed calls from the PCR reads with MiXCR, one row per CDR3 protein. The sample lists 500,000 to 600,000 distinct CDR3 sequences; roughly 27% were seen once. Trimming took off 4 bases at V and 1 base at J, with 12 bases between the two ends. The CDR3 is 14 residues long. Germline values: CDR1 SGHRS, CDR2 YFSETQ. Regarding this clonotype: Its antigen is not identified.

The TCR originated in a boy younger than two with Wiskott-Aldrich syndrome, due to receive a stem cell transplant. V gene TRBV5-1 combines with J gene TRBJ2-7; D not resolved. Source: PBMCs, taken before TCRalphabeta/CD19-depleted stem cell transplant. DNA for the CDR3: TGCGCCAGCAGCAACCCGACTGGATCCTACGAGCAGTACTTC. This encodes CASSNPTGSYEQYF. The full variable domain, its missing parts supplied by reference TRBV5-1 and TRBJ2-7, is KAGVTQTPRYLIKTRGQQVTLSCSPISGHRSVSWYQQTPGQGLQFLFEYFSETQRNKGNFPGRFSGRQFSNSRSEMNVSTLELGDSALYLCASSNPTGSYEQYFGPGTRLTVT.